Following are 16 T cell receptor beta chains from one sample sequenced in a study of T cells in Graves' hyperthyroidism and ophthalmopathy. TCR beta CDR3 regions were amplified from RNA. Using the HTBI primer set, a first-round RT-PCR was run on the TCR CDR3. In TCRdb, the multiplex PCR reads were re-called with MiXCR into one record per CDR3 protein. The top ten clones hold roughly 15% of a sample with some 570,000 distinct CDR3 sequences, 17% of them seen once. Sequenced material: blood. The origin of the receptors is a young woman with Graves' ophthalmopathy.

This clonotype was seen at least ten times. The chain employs TRBV3-1 and TRBJ1-2; D unclear. The germline gives CDR1 LGHDT, CDR2 YNNKEL (reference sequence). The V gene lost 3 bases and the J gene lost 8 bases, with 16 bases spanning the gap. There are 14 residues in the CDR3. CDR3 coding DNA: TGTGCCAGCAGCCACAACACGGGCAGTTTGGGCTACACCTTC. The encoded protein is CASSHNTGSLGYTF.

This clonotype was detected ten times or more. V usage is TRBV7-2 and J usage is TRBJ1-2; TRBD1 agrees at 7 bases. V dropped 2 bases and J dropped 2; count of bases not matched to a gene: 5. In germline, CDR1 is SGHTA, CDR2 FQGNSA. CDR3 size: 15 residues. The CDR3 region has the DNA TGTGCCAGCAGCTTATTTGGGACAGAAAACTATGGCTACACCTTC. Translating gives CASSLFGTENYGYTF.

This clonotype has a single count. The chain employs TRBV6-1 and TRBJ2-1; maybe TRBD2 (6 bases). CDR3 size: 15 residues. CDR1 MNHNS and CDR2 SASEGT come from the germline V gene. Between the trimmed V and J ends, which lost 7 bases and 10 bases, there was a span of 23 bases. The CDR3 DNA is TGTGCCAGCAATGATCCAGGGACTGGATTCTACGAGCAGTTCTTC. Its translation is CASNDPGTGFYEQFF.

In its sample, this clonotype was seen a few times. The chain is built from TRBV20-1 and TRBJ2-7, with 12 bases identical to TRBD2. Trimming cost V 7 bases and J 3 bases; bases outside gene matches: 13. In germline, CDR1 is DFQATT, CDR2 SNEGSKA (reference sequence). The CDR3 is 16 residues long. In DNA form, the CDR3 reads TGCAGTGTAGGACTAGCGGGGTCCCCGATGCACTACGAGCAGTACTTC. Translating gives CSVGLAGSPMHYEQYF.

The chain links TRBV11-2 to TRBJ2-3; D not certain. Trimming took 3 bases from V and 2 from J, leaving 15 bases between them. The CDR3 spans 16 residues. Germline CDR1 reads SGHAT; CDR2 reads FQNNGV. The CDR3 region is CASSFNSQTNTDTQYF. Here the CDR3 DNA reads TGTGCCAGCAGCTTTAATTCGCAGACGAACACAGATACGCAGTATTTT.

This clonotype was recorded at least ten times. This chain's CDR3 is CAWRGSYNSPLHF. Here the CDR3 DNA reads TGTGCCTGGAGGGGCTCCTATAATTCACCCCTCCACTTT. V usage is TRBV30 and J usage is TRBJ1-6; D remains unclear. This CDR3 spans 13 amino acids. Trimming took off 3 bases at V and 0 bases at J, with 3 bases between the two ends. In germline, CDR1 is GTSNPN, CDR2 SVGIG (reference sequence).

This clonotype has a handful of counts. The chain combines TRBV9 with TRBJ2-1, with D tentatively TRBD1 (6 bases). Germline lookup yields CDR1 SGDLS and CDR2 YYNGEE. V was clipped by 0 bases and J by 5 bases, with 9 bases between them. This CDR3 is built from 14 residues. The CDR3 spells CASSVGQGHNEQFF. The CDR3 region has the DNA TGTGCCAGCAGCGTAGGGCAGGGGCACAATGAGCAGTTCTTC.

There are many counts of this clonotype. The CDR3 DNA sequence: TGTGCCAGCAGTTTAGTATTCGAGCAGTACTTC. It codes for CASSLVFEQYF. The chain has TRBV28 and TRBJ2-7; D unresolved. V was trimmed by 2 bases and J by 6 bases, leaving 5 bases between them. CDR1 is MDHEN and CDR2 is SYDVKM in the germline V gene. CDR3 length: 11 amino acids.

The sample holds many counts of this clonotype. The V and J genes are TRBV28 and TRBJ2-7; 9 bases map to TRBD2. There are 16 residues in the CDR3. The V gene end was trimmed by 3 bases and the J gene end by 0 bases; junction bases not matched to a gene: 6. Germline V CDR1 and CDR2: MDHEN, SYDVKM. Here the CDR3 DNA reads TGTGCCAGCAGTTTTGGCGGGGGGGTTATCTCCTACGAGCAGTACTTC. It is translated as CASSFGGGVISYEQYF.

This clonotype was picked up many times. This chain joins TRBV20-1 and TRBJ1-2, with D perhaps TRBD1 (5 bases). The germline gives CDR1 DFQATT, CDR2 SNEGSKA (reference sequence). There are 10 residues in the CDR3. V was clipped by 4 bases and J by 12 bases, with 12 bases between them. In nucleotides, the CDR3 is TGCAGTGCTATTACGACAGCTAACACCTTC. It yields the protein CSAITTANTF.

This clonotype has more than one count but fewer than ten. The chain employs TRBV2 and TRBJ2-3; the D call may be TRBD1 or TRBD2 (5 bases each). This CDR3 is built from 13 residues. Trimming pared 5 bases from V and 2 bases from J, leaving 8 bases between. The germline CDR1 and CDR2 sequences are SNHLY and FYNNEI. CDR3 loop: CASSWGPTDTQYF. The CDR3 DNA follows: TGTGCCAGCAGTTGGGGACCCACAGATACGCAGTATTTT.

In its sample, this clonotype was seen many times. The chain couples TRBV20-1 to TRBJ1-2, with D unresolved. With 3 bases removed from V and 0 bases from J, the gap between germline ends came to 11 bases. Per germline, CDR1 DFQATT and CDR2 SNEGSKA (reference sequence). The CDR3 consists of 14 residues. CDR3 region: CSASHGGSNYGYTF. The DNA of the CDR3 is TGCAGTGCTAGTCACGGCGGATCTAACTATGGCTACACCTTC.

This clonotype was counted ten times or more. The V call is TRBV27, the J call TRBJ1-5; weak D call: TRBD1 (5 bases). The germline V and J ends were trimmed by 3 bases and 4 bases, with 10 bases remaining between them. Germline V gene lookup returns CDR1 MNHEY and CDR2 SMNVEV (reference sequence). CDR3 length: 14 amino acids. CDR3 region: CASSLGTPNQPQHF. The CDR3 DNA reads as TGTGCCAGCAGTTTGGGGACTCCTAATCAGCCCCAGCATTTT.

The sample holds a few counts of this clonotype. The chain is built from TRBV6-1 and TRBJ1-5; the match to TRBD1 covers 7 bases. The CDR3 extends over 16 amino acids. The V segment lost 7 bases and the J segment 3 bases; nucleotides outside the gene matches: 12. Germline CDR1 MNHNS, CDR2 SASEGT. CDR3 residues: CASKGPGTANNQPQHF. CDR3 sequence (DNA): TGTGCCAGCAAGGGGCCCGGGACAGCTAACAATCAGCCCCAGCATTTT.

Many counts were recorded for this clonotype. This rearrangement joins TRBV3-1 to TRBJ1-1, with D maybe TRBD1 (6 bases). V was trimmed by 2 bases and J by 1 base, leaving 11 bases between them. The CDR3 runs 15 residues. Germline V gene data show CDR1 as LGHDT and CDR2 as YNNKEL (reference sequence). The CDR3 protein is CASSQTDRTNTEAFF. CDR3 nucleotide sequence: TGTGCCAGCAGCCAAACTGACAGGACGAACACTGAAGCTTTCTTT.

This clonotype has at least ten counts. This sequence may be a read error, since a much larger clone differs from it by one base. V usage is TRBV13 and J usage is TRBJ2-7, with a possible D match to TRBD1 (5 bases). V gave up 0 bases and J gave up 2 bases, with 5 bases separating them. The length of the CDR3 is 13 residues. Germline V gene sequence: CDR1 PRHDT, CDR2 FYEKMQ (reference sequence). The CDR3 bases are TGTGCCAGCAGCTTAGGGGACACCTACGAGCAGTACTTC. Translating it yields CASSLGDTYEQYF.